This TCR beta chain was captured in a study of T cell repertoires in cytomegalovirus infection (dated by TCRdb to about 2019). Study-level background: Recently identified HLA-C-restricted CMV epitopes, whose presentation resists viral immunomodulation, were targeted by peptide stimulations together with well-studied HLA-B-restricted epitopes. Donor HLA type was relevant to the analysis, as public TCR beta signatures indicated carriage of CMV infection together with the matching HLA type. Paper-wide results and their limitations: Cumulative frequency of public TCR beta family members discriminated carriers of CMV infection plus the relevant HLA type in this cohort and an independent approximately 350-donor cohort. The ex vivo response was dominated by HLA-C-restricted CMV-specific TCR beta clonotypes, which also provided the single most frequent clonotype in two of eight donors.

About this clonotype: What antigen it recognizes has not been identified. The input lacks base qualities; no much larger clone sits a single base away.

The CDR3 sequence holds 18 residues, the cysteine and phenylalanine included. The CDR3 DNA has 54 bases and is translated from base 1. The germline V gene (reference sequence) yields MNHEY for CDR1 and SMNVEV for CDR2. The trim is 0 bases for V and 0 bases for J, with a gap of 12 bases between the germline ends. According to the study, the label for this sample's treatment or condition signals: in vitro stimulation with specific CMV peptide epitopes to enrich CMV-specific T cells. This sample was sequenced with an Illumina HiSeq 1500. The public reads were reprocessed in TCRdb via fastp at Q25 and MiXCR, keeping in-frame beta chains. Rows matching on CDR3 protein sequence are summarized as one entry with the most common DNA and genes. Present in this sample are approximately 220,000 distinct CDR3 sequences, 35% to 40% of which were seen just once. Together, the top ten hold about 60% of the sample.

The sample in question was CD8+ T cells from cultured PBMCs, obtained from culture after CMV antigen stimulation. This TCR came from a human donor in good health (CMV status not recorded). Some clones in this sample may be carry-over from other donors' samples. This chain joins TRBV27 to TRBJ2-6, with the D gene not confidently named. The encoded CDR3 is CASSLSTGRLSGANVLTF. The DNA sequence is TGTGCCAGCAGTTTATCAACTGGACGGCTCTCTGGGGCCAACGTCCTGACTTTC.